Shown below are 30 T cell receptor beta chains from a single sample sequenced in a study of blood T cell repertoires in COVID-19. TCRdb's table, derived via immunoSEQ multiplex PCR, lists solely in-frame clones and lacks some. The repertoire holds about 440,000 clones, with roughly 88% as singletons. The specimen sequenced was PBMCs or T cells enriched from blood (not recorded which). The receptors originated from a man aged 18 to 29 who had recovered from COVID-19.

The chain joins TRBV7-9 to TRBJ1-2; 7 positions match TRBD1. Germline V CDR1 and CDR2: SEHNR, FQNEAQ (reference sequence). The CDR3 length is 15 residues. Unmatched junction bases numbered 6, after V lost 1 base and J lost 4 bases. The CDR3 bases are TGTGCCAGCAGCTTAGGGGACAGAACGCCCTATGGCTACACCTTC. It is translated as CASSLGDRTPYGYTF.

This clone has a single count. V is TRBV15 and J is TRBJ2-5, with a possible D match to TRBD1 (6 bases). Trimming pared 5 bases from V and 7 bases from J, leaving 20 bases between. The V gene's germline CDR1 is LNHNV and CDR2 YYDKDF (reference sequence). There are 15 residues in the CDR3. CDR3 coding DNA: TGTGCCACCAGCGGCATATTCCGGGACACTGGGACCCAGTACTTC. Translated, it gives CATSGIFRDTGTQYF.

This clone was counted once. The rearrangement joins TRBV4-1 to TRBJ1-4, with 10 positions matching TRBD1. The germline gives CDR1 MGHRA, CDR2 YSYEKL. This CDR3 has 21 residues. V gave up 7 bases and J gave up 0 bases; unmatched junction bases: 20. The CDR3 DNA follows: TGCGCCAGCACCCCTTCCTTACCAACCGGGACAGGGGATCCAACTAATGAAAAACTGTTTTTT. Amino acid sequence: CASTPSLPTGTGDPTNEKLFF.

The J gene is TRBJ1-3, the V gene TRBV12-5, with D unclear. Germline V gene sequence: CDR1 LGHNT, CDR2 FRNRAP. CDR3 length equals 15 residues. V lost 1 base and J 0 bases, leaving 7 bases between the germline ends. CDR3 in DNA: TGTGCTAGTGGTTTGGGACGGGACTCTGGAAACACCATATATTTT. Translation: CASGLGRDSGNTIYF.

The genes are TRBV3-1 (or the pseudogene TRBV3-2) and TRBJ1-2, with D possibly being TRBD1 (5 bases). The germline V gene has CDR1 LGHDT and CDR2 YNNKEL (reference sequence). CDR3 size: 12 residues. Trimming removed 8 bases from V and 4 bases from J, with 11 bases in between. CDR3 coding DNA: TGTGCCAGCGCGGGGGACGGCTATGGCTACACCTTC. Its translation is CASAGDGYGYTF.

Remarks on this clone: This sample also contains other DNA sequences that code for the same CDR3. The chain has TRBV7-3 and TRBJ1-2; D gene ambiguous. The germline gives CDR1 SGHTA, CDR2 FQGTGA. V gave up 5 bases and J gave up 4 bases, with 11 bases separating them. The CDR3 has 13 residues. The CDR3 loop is CASSPGNGYGYTF. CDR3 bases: TGTGCCAGCAGCCCCGGGAATGGCTATGGCTACACCTTC.

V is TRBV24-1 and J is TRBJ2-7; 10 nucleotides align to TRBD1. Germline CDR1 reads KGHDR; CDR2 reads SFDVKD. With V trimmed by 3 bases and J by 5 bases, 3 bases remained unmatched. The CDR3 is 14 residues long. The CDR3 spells CATSDPGTGDEQYF. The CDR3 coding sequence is TGTGCCACCAGTGATCCCGGGACAGGGGACGAGCAGTACTTC.

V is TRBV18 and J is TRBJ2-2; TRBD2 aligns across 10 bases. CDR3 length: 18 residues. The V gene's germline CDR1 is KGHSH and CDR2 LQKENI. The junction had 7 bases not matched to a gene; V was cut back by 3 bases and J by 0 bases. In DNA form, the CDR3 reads TGTGCCAGCTCACCCAGGAGTAGCGGGGGGCCGAACACCGGGGAGCTGTTTTTT. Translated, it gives CASSPRSSGGPNTGELFF.

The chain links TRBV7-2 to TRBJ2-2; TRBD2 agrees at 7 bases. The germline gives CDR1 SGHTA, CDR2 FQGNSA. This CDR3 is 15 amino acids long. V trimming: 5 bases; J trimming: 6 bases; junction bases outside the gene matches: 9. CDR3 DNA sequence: TGTGCCAGCAGCCCGAGGACTAGAGGGGCCGGGGAGCTGTTTTTT. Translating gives CASSPRTRGAGELFF.

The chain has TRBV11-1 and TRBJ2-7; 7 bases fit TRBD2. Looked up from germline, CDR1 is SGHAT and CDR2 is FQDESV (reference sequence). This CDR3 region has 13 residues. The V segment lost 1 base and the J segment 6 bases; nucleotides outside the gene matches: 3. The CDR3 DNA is TGTGCCAGCAGCTTAGGGGGACTAAGCGAGCAGTACTTC. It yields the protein CASSLGGLSEQYF.

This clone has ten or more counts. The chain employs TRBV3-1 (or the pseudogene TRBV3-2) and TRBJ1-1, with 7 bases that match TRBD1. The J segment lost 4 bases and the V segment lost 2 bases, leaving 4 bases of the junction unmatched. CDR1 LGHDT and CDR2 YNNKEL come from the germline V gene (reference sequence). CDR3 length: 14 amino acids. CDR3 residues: CASSQRPGGTEAFF. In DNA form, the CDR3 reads TGTGCCAGCAGCCAAAGACCAGGGGGCACTGAAGCTTTCTTT.

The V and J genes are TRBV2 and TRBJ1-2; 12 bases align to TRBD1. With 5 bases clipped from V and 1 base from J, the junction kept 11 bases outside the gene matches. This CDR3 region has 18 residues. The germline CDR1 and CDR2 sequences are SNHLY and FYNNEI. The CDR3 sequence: CASSSPGTGGAGNYGYTF. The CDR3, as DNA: TGTGCCAGCAGTTCCCCCGGGACAGGGGGCGCCGGTAACTATGGCTACACCTTC.

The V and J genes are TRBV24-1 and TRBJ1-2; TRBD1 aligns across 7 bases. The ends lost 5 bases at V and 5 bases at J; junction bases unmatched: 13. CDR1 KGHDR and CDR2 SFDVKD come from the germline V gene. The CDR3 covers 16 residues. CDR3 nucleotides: TGTGCCACCAGTGCCCTTACAGGGGCTCGGGGGTATGGCTACACCTTC. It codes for CATSALTGARGYGYTF.

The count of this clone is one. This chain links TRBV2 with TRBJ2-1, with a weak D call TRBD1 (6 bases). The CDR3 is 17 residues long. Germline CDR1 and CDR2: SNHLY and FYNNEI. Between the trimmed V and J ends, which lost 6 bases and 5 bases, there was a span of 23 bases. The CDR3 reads CASSVETRDTFNNEQFF. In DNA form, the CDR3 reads TGTGCCAGCAGCGTAGAGACCCGGGACACATTTAACAATGAGCAGTTCTTC.

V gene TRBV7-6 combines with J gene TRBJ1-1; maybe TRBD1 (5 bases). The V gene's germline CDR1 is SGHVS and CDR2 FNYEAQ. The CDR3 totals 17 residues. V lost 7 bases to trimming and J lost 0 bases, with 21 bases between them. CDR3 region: CASTDLGGTSMNTEAFF. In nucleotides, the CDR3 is TGTGCCAGCACCGATCTCGGGGGTACGAGCATGAACACTGAAGCTTTCTTT.

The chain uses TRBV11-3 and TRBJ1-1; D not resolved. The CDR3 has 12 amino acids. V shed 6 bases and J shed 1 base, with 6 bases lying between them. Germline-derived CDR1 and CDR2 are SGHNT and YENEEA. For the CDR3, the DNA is TGTGCCAGCAGATCAGGGAACACTGAAGCTTTCTTT. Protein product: CASRSGNTEAFF.

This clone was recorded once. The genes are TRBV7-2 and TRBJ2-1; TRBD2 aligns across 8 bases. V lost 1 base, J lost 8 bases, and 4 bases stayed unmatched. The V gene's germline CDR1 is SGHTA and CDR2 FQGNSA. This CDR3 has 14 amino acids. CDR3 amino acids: CASSLDAGGYEQFF. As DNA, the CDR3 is TGTGCCAGCAGCTTAGACGCGGGGGGATATGAGCAGTTCTTC. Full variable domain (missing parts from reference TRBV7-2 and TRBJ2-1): GAGVSQSPSNKVTEKGKDVELRCDPISGHTALYWYRQSLGQGLEFLIYFQGNSAPDKSGLPSDRFSAERTGGSVSTLTIQRTQQEDSAVYLCASSLDAGGYEQFFGPGTRLTVL.

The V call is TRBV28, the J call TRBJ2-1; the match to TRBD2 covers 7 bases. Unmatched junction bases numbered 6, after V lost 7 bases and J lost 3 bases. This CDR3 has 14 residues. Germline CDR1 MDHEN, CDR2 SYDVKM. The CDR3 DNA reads TGTGCCAGCATTTCTAGCGGAGTCTACAATGAGCAGTTCTTC. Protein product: CASISSGVYNEQFF.

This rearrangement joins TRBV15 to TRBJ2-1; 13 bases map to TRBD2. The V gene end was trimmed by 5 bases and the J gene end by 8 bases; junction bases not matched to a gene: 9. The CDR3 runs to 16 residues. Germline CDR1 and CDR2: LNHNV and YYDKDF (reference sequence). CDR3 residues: CATSEETSGRWYEQFF. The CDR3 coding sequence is TGTGCCACCAGCGAAGAGACTAGCGGGAGGTGGTATGAGCAGTTCTTC.

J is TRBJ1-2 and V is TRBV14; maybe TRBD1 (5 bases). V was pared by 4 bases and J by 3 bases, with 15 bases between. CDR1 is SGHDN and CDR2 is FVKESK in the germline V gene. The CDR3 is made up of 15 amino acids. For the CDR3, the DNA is TGTGCCAGCAGCCCCCCCGCAGGGCGCGACTATGGCTACACCTTC. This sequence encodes CASSPPAGRDYGYTF.

CDR3 sequence reads: CASSQAPLTGVTEKLFF. CDR3 in DNA: TGTGCCAGCAGCCAGGCCCCCTTAACAGGGGTTACAGAAAAACTGTTTTTT. V usage is TRBV3-1 (or the pseudogene TRBV3-2) and J usage is TRBJ1-4, with 7 bases fitting TRBD1. Germline CDR1 LGHDT, CDR2 YNNKEL (reference sequence). Losses at the gene ends were 3 bases for V and 8 bases for J; bases not matched to a gene: 15. CDR3 size: 17 residues.

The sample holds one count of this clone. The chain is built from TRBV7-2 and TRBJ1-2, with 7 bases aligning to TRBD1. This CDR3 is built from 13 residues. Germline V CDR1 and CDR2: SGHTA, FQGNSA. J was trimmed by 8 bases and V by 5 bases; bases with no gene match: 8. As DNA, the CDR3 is TGTGCCAGCAGCGGCCGGACAGGCCGCGGCTACACCTTC. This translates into CASSGRTGRGYTF.

This CDR3 is CASSIDRWTGSSDTQYF. The CDR3, as DNA: TGTGCCAGTAGTATAGATCGCTGGACAGGGTCGTCAGATACGCAGTATTTT. The chain recombines TRBV19 with TRBJ2-3; 8 bases line up with TRBD1. Per the germline V gene, CDR1 is LNHDA and CDR2 is SQIVND (reference sequence). The CDR3 has 17 amino acids. The trim removed 0 bases at V and 4 bases at J, leaving 9 bases unmatched.

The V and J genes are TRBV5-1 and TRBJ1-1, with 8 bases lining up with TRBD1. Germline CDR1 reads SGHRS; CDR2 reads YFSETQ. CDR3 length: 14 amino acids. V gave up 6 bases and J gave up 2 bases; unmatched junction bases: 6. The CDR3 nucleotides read TGCGCCAGCACCGAGACAGGGGATAACACTGAAGCTTTCTTT. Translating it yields CASTETGDNTEAFF.

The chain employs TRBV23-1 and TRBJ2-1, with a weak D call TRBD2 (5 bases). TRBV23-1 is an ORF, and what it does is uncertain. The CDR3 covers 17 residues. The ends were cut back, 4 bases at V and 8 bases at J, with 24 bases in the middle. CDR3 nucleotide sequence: TGCGCCAGCAGTCGCGCGACTAAGGACTCGAAATGCGATGAGCAGTTCTTC. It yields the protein CASSRATKDSKCDEQFF.

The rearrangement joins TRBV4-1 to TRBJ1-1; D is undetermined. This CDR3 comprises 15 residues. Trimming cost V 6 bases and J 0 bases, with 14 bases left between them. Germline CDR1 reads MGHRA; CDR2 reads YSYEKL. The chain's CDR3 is CASRLSTDLNTEAFF. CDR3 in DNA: TGCGCCAGCAGACTCTCCACAGATCTGAACACTGAAGCTTTCTTT.

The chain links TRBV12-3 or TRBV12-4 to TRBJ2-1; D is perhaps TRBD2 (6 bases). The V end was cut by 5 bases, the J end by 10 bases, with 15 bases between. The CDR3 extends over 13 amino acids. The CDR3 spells CASSGNSGGEQFF. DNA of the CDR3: TGTGCCAGCAGTGGGAATAGCGGTGGCGAGCAGTTCTTC.

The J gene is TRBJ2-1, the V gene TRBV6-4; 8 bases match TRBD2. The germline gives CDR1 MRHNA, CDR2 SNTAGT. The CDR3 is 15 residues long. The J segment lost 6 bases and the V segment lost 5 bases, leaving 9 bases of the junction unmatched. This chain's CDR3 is CASSRGLEGSNEQFF. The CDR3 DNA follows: TGTGCCAGCAGTAGGGGACTAGAGGGGTCCAATGAGCAGTTCTTC.

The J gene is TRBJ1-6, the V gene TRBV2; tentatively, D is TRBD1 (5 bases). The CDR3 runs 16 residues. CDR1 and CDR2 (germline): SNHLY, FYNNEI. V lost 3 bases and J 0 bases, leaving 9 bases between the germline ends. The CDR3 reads CASSERQPSYNSPLHF. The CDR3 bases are TGTGCCAGCAGTGAGAGACAGCCCTCCTATAATTCACCCCTCCACTTT.

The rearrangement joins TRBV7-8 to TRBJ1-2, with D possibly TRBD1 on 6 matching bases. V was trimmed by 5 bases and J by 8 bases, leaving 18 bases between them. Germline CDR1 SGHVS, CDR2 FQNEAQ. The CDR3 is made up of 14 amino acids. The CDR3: CASSLRDNLHGYTF. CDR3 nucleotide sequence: TGTGCCAGCAGCCTCCGGGACAATTTACACGGCTACACCTTC.